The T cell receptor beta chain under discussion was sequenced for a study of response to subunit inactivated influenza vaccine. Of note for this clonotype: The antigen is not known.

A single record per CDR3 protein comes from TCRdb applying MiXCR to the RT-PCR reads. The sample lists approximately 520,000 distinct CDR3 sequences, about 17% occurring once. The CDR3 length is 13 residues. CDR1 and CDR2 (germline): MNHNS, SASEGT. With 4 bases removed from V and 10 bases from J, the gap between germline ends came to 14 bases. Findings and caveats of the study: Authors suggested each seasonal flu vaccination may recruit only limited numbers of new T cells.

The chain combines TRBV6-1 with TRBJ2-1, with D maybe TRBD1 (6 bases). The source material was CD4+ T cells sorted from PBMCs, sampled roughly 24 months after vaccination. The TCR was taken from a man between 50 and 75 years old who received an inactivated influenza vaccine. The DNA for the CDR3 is TGTGCCAGCAGTGGTTACAGGGTTGAGGAGCAGTTCTTC. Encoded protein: CASSGYRVEEQFF.